Following are 8 T cell receptor beta chains from one sample sequenced in a study of cytomegalovirus exposure and HLA in healthy donors. Use of 60 Vbeta and 13 Jbeta primers characterized the PCR. Generated by immunoSEQ multiplex PCR, the TCRdb table keeps only in-frame clones and is missing some. The sample shows approximately 89,000 clones, more than 70% of them seen only once. The sequenced sample was PBMCs. The receptor source for this set is a man aged 25-45 years in good health and CMV-seronegative.

The chain employs TRBV9 and TRBJ2-5; TRBD2 matches at 13 bases. Germline V gene data show CDR1 as SGDLS and CDR2 as YYNGEE. This CDR3 has 17 amino acids. With V trimmed by 3 bases and J by 4 bases, 9 bases remained unmatched. The CDR3 is CASSGEGLAGDGETQYF. The CDR3 DNA sequence: TGTGCCAGCAGCGGGGAAGGACTAGCGGGAGATGGAGAGACCCAGTACTTC.

This chain uses TRBV11-2 with TRBJ2-1, with D perhaps TRBD1 (6 bases). Germline loops: CDR1 SGHAT, CDR2 FQNNGV. This CDR3 spans 15 amino acids. V gave up 5 bases and J gave up 7 bases, with 18 bases separating them. The CDR3 here is CASSPNRVQGNEQFF. The CDR3, as DNA: TGTGCCAGCAGCCCTAACAGGGTGCAGGGTAATGAGCAGTTCTTC. Together with reference TRBV11-2 and TRBJ2-1, the CDR3 gives the full variable domain: EAGVAQSPRYKIIEKRQSVAFWCNPISGHATLYWYQQILGQGPKLLIQFQNNGVVDDSQLPKDRFSAERLKGVDSTLKIQPAKLEDSAVYLCASSPNRVQGNEQFFGPGTRLTVL.

Comment on this clone: The junction departs from germline at one end; a sequencing error may be responsible. The rearrangement uses TRBV30 and TRBJ1-4; TRBD1 aligns across 11 bases. The length of the CDR3 is 12 residues. CDR1 and CDR2 (germline): GTSNPN, SVGIG (reference sequence). CDR3 amino acids: CAWSSGTGGHVF. CDR3 nucleotides: TGTGCCTGGAGTTCCGGGACAGGGGGGCACGTTTTT. Using reference TRBV30 and TRBJ1-4 for the parts outside the CDR3, the full variable domain is SQTIHQWPATLVQPVGSPLSLECTVEGTSNPNLYWYRQAAGRGLQLLFYSVGIGQISSEVPQNLSASRPQDRQFILSSKKLLLSDSGFYLCAWSSGTGGHVFGSGTQLSVL.

V usage is TRBV9 and J usage is TRBJ2-6, with a possible D match to TRBD1 (6 bases). CDR1 is SGDLS, CDR2 YYNGEE, per germline. CDR3 length: 13 residues. The V gene lost 3 bases and the J gene lost 8 bases, with 9 bases spanning the gap. CDR3 sequence (DNA): TGTGCCAGCAGCGAGGGGGACACCAACGTCCTGACTTTC. Protein product: CASSEGDTNVLTF.

The genes are TRBV5-1 and TRBJ2-5; 7 nucleotides align to TRBD2. Germline V lookup: CDR1 SGHRS, CDR2 YFSETQ. This CDR3 contains 19 residues. Trimming removed 4 bases from V and 1 base from J; junction bases left unmatched: 19. This CDR3 reads CASSPSNGLGGRPQETQYF. CDR3 in DNA: TGCGCCAGCAGCCCGTCAAACGGACTGGGAGGGAGGCCCCAAGAGACCCAGTACTTC.

This clone was recorded only once. This chain joins TRBV6-5 and TRBJ1-6, with D maybe TRBD1 (5 bases). Germline-derived CDR1 and CDR2 are MNHEY and SVGAGI. The CDR3 consists of 15 residues. V lost 8 bases, J lost 6 bases, and 17 bases lay in between. The chain's CDR3 is CASRGSVGSNSPLHF. As DNA, the CDR3 is TGTGCCAGCCGGGGGTCGGTGGGTTCTAATTCACCCCTCCACTTT.

CDR3 nucleotide sequence: TGTGCCAGCAGCCGGGACAGCTCTGGGGCCAACGTCCTGACTTTC. It codes for CASSRDSSGANVLTF. The rearrangement joins TRBV7-6 to TRBJ2-6; 7 bases agree with TRBD1. Germline CDR1 and CDR2: SGHVS and FNYEAQ. V was pared by 5 bases and J by 0 bases, with 1 base of the junction left unmatched. The CDR3 length is 15 residues. Complete variable domain (other parts from reference TRBV7-6 and TRBJ2-6): GAGVSQSPRYKVTKRGQDVALRCDPISGHVSLYWYRQALGQGPEFLTYFNYEAQQDKSGLPNDRFSAERPEGSISTLTIQRTEQRDSAMYRCASSRDSSGANVLTFGAGSRLTVL.

There are a few counts of this clone. The J gene is TRBJ1-1, the V gene TRBV11-2; D gene uncertain. Germline assignment: CDR1 SGHAT and CDR2 FQNNGV. This CDR3 contains 13 residues. The V gene lost 0 bases and the J gene lost 13 bases, with 15 bases spanning the gap. CDR3 loop: CASSLDQIGAVFF. As DNA, the CDR3 is TGTGCCAGCAGCTTAGATCAGATCGGAGCGGTTTTCTTT.